The clone carrying this T cell receptor beta chain was seen only once. Its target is unknown. TCRdb's table, derived via immunoSEQ multiplex PCR, lists solely in-frame clones and lacks some. The data show roughly 2,500,000 clones, roughly 93% seen once. The germline V gene has CDR1 KGHSH and CDR2 LQKENI. The V end was cut by 5 bases, the J end by 0 bases, with 14 bases between. This CDR3 is built from 16 residues. Naive CD4+ cells were CD45RA-selected; the remaining cells were memory. The sample belongs to a study of shared clonotypes between healthy human individuals. Study results and caveats: Generally, estimated richness proved larger in naive subsets than it did in memory subsets.

The specimen was naive CD4+ T cells from PBMCs. Subset meaning: CD45RA+ positively selected. The TCR originated in a man between 18 and 29 years old in good health. Some clones in this sample may be carry-over from other donors' samples. The chain has TRBV18 and TRBJ2-1; no definite D call. The CDR3 reads CASSTGPKNSYNEQFF. CDR3 nucleotides: TGTGCCAGCTCAACCGGACCCAAAAACTCCTACAATGAGCAGTTCTTC.